These 5 T cell receptor beta chains originate from one sample sequenced in a study of shared clonotypes between healthy human individuals. Profiling relied on immunoSEQ multiplex PCR, and the TCRdb table lists in-frame clones only, not all of them. The sample comprises under 130,000 clones, about 67% of which are singletons, and approximately 23% rests with the top ten. The sample comprised memory CD8+ T cells sorted from blood. The sample's subset: CD45RO+ cells pooled with CCR7-negative TemRA cells. The receptors originated from a woman aged 25 to 39 in good health.

V gene TRBV11-2 combines with J gene TRBJ1-1; D not resolved. V gave up 2 bases and J gave up 4 bases, with 17 bases separating them. CDR1 is SGHAT and CDR2 is FQNNGV in the germline V gene. CDR3 length equals 16 residues. The CDR3: CASSLLKGAGGTEAFF. The CDR3 DNA is TGTGCCAGCAGCTTACTAAAGGGAGCGGGCGGCACTGAAGCTTTCTTT.

About this clone: This clone may be a read error of a much larger clone one base away. This chain uses TRBV13 with TRBJ1-2; D gene ambiguous. This CDR3 comprises 13 residues. Germline CDR1 reads PRHDT; CDR2 reads FYEKMQ (reference sequence). Trimming left V 5 bases short and J 4 bases short, with 11 bases between. The CDR3 DNA follows: TGTGCCAGCAGCCTGATGGACGGCTATGGCTACACCTTC. It encodes CASSLMDGYGYTF.

The J gene is TRBJ1-1, the V gene TRBV6-6; D perhaps matches TRBD1 (5 bases). Germline loops: CDR1 MNHNY, CDR2 SVGAGI (reference sequence). This CDR3 region has 13 residues. The ends were cut back, 3 bases at V and 5 bases at J, with 10 bases in the middle. The CDR3 loop reads CASSYGGGTEAFF. CDR3 DNA sequence: TGTGCCAGCAGTTATGGGGGAGGGACTGAAGCTTTCTTT.

The V and J genes are TRBV19 and TRBJ1-5; 12 nucleotides align to TRBD1. The CDR3 is 17 residues long. The junction had 6 bases not matched to a gene; V was cut back by 6 bases and J by 0 bases. Germline CDR1 and CDR2: LNHDA and SQIVND (reference sequence). The CDR3 sequence: CASRRGQGAYSNQPQHF. CDR3 sequence (DNA): TGTGCCAGTAGAAGGGGACAGGGGGCATATAGCAATCAGCCCCAGCATTTT.

This chain uses TRBV29-1 with TRBJ2-1; TRBD2 agrees at 12 bases. V lost 6 bases and J lost 8; bases outside the gene matches: 8. Germline CDR1 reads SQVTM; CDR2 reads ANQGSEA. The CDR3 runs to 14 residues. The CDR3 sequence: CSVDGTSGRDEQFF. Here the CDR3 DNA reads TGCAGCGTAGACGGGACTAGCGGGCGGGATGAGCAGTTCTTC.